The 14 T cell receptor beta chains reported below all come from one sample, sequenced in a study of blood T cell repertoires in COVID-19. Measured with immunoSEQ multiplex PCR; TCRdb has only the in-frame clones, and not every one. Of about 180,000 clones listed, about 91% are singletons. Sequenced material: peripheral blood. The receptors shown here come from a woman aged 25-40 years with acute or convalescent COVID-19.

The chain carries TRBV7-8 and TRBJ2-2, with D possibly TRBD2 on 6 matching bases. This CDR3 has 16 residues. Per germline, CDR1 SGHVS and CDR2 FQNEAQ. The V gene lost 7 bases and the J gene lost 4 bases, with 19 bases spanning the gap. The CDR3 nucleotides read TGTGCCAGCACCATACCAGGGAGGCGACTCACCGGGGAGCTGTTTTTT. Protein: CASTIPGRRLTGELFF.

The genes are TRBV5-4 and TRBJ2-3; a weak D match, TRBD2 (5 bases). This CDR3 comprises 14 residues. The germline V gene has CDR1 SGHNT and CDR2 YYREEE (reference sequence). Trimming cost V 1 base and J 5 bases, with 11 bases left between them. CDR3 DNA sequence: TGTGCCAGCAGCTTGCGAGAGGGCCAAGATACGCAGTATTTT. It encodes CASSLREGQDTQYF.

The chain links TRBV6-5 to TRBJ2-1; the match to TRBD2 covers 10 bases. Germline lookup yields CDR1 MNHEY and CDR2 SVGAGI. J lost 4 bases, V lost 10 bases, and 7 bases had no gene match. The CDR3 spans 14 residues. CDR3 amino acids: CATSRTSGYNEQFF. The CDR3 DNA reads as TGTGCCACTTCCAGGACTAGCGGATACAATGAGCAGTTCTTC.

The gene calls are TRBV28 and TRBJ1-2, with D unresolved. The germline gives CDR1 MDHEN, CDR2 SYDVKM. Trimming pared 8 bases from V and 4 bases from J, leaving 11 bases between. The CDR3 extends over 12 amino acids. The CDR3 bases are TGTGCCAGCCTTAGACTATCCTATGGCTACACCTTC. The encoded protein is CASLRLSYGYTF.

In nucleotides, the CDR3 is TGTGCCAGCAGCCGGAACAGGAACACTGAAGCTTTCTTT. This gives the protein CASSRNRNTEAFF. The rearrangement joins TRBV14 to TRBJ1-1; D is unclear. Germline-derived CDR1 and CDR2 are SGHDN and FVKESK. The length of the CDR3 is 13 residues. V was clipped by 4 bases and J by 1 base, with 7 bases between them.

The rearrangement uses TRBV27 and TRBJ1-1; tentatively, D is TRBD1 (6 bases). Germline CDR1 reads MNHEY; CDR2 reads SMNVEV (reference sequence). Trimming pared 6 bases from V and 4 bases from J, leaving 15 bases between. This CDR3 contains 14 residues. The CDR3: CASSQWDTLTEAFF. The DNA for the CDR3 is TGTGCCAGCAGCCAATGGGACACCCTCACTGAAGCTTTCTTT.

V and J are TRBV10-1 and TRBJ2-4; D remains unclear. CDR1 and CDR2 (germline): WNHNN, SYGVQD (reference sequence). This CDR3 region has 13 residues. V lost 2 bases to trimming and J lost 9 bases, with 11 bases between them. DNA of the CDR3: TGCGCCAGCAGTGAGAACTCCCATGCCATTCAGTACTTC. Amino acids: CASSENSHAIQYF.

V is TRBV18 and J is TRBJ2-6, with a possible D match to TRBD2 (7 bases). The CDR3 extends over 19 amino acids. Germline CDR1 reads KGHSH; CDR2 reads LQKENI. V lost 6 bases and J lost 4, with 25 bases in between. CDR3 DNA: TGTGCCAGCTCCCGTGGGGCCGGGGGGCGTCCTTTAGGGGCCAACGTCCTGACTTTC. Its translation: CASSRGAGGRPLGANVLTF.

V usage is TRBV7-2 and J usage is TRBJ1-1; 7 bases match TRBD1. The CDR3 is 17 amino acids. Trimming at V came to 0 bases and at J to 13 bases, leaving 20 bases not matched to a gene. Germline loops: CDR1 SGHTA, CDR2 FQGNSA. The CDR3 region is CASSLAGQATYPAGGFF. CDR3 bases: TGTGCCAGCAGCTTAGCCGGACAGGCCACTTATCCCGCAGGAGGTTTCTTT.

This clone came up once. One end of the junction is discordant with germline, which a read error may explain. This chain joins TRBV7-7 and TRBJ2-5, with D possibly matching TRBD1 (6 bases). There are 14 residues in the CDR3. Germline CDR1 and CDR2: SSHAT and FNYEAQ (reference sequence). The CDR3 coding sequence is TGTGCTAGCAGCTTAGCAGGGGTTGGAGAGACCCAGTACTTC. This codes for CASSLAGVGETQYF.

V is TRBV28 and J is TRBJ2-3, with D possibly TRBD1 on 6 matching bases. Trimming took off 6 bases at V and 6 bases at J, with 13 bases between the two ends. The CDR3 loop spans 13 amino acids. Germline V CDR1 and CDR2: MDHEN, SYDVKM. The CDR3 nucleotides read TGTGCCAGCAGCAATATAAGGGGGGATACGCAGTATTTT. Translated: CASSNIRGDTQYF.

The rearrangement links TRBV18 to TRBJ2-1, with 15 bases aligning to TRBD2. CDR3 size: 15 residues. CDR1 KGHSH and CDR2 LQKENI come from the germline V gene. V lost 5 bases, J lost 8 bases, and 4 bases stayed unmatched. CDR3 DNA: TGTGCCAGCTCAACCGGGACTAGCGGGAGGTATGAGCAGTTCTTC. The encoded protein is CASSTGTSGRYEQFF.

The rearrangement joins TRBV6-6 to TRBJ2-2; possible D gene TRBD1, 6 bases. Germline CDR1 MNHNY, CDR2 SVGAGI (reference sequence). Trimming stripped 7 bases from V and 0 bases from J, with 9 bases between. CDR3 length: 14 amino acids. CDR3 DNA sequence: TGTGCCAGCACGGGGACAACGAACACCGGGGAGCTGTTTTTT. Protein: CASTGTTNTGELFF.

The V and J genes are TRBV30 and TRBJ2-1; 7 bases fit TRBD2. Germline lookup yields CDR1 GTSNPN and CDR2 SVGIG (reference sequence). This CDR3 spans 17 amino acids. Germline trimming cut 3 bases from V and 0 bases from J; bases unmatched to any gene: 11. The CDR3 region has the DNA TGTGCCTGGAGGGGCCGCACAGGCGGGAGCTCCTACAATGAGCAGTTCTTC. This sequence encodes CAWRGRTGGSSYNEQFF.